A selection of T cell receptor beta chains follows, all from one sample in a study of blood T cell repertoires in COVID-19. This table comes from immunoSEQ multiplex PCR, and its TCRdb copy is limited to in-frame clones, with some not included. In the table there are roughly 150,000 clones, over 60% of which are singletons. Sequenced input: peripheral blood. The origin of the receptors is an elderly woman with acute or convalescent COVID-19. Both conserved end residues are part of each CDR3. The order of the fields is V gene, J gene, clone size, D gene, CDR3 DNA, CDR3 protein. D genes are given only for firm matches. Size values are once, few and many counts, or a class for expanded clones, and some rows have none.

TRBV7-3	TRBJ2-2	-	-	TGTGCCAGCAGCTTAAATCCTTTACTGAACACCGGGGAGCTGTTTTTT	CASSLNPLLNTGELFF
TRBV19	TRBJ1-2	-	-	TGTGCCAGTAGTACCCTCGCCGTGGTCGGTGGCTACACCTTC	CASSTLAVVGGYTF
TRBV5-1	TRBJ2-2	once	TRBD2	TGCGCCAGCATAGAAGCGGGAGGGCCCGGGGAGCTGTTTTTT	CASIEAGGPGELFF
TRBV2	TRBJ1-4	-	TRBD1	TGTGCCAGCACCTGGACAGGGTGGGATGGACCGGAAAAACTGTTTTTT	CASTWTGWDGPEKLFF
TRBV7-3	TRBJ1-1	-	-	TGTGCCAGCAGCGAGACAGATATGAACACTGAAGCTTTCTTT	CASSETDMNTEAFF
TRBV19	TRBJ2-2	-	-	TGTGCCAGTAGTCGCCAGGGGGGCCCCACCGGGGAGCTGTTTTTT	CASSRQGGPTGELFF
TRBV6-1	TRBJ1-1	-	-	TGTGCCAGCAGTGATCCGAACAGCGGGAAAACTGAAGCTTTCTTT	CASSDPNSGKTEAFF
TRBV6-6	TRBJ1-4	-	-	TGTGCCAGCAGTTCCCAAACATATGCAACTAATGAAAAACTGTTTTTT	CASSSQTYATNEKLFF
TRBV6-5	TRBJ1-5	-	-	TGTGCCAGCAGTTTCTCGGGGGCTAATCAGCCCCAGCATTTT	CASSFSGANQPQHF
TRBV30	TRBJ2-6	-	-	TGTGCCTGGAGTTTCTATGGGGCCAACGTCCTGACTTTC	CAWSFYGANVLTF
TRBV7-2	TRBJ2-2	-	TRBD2	TGTGCCAGCAGCCTATTTAGCGGGGGGGGCACCGGGGAGCTGTTTTTT	CASSLFSGGGTGELFF
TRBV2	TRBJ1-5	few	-	TGTGCCAGCAGTGGGGGGAGGGGTCGGGAACAGCCCCAGCATTTT	CASSGGRGREQPQHF
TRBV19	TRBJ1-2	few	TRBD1	TGTGCCAGTAGCACCCCAGGGGACAGGGGAAGAATAAGTGGCTACACCTTC	CASSTPGDRGRISGYTF
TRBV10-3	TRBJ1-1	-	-	TGTGCCATCAGTGAGTCGCCAGGGAAGGAGACTGAAGCTTTCTTT	CAISESPGKETEAFF
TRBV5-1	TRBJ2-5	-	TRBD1	TGCGCCAGCAGCCCAAGAACAGGGGACCAAGAGACCCAGTACTTC	CASSPRTGDQETQYF
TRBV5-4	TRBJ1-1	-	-	TGTGCCAGCAGCCCAGGGACGGGACAGAACACTGAAGCTTTCTTT	CASSPGTGQNTEAFF
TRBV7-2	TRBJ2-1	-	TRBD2	TGTGCCAGCAGACCTCCTAGCGGGGGATACAATGAGCAGTTCTTC	CASRPPSGGYNEQFF
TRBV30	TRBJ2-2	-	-	TGTGCCTGTAACGGACAGAACACCGGGGAGCTGTTTTTT	CACNGQNTGELFF
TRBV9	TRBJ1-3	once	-	TGTGCCAGCAGCGTAGAGGGACATGGAAACACCATATATTTT	CASSVEGHGNTIYF
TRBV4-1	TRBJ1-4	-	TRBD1	TGCGCCAGCAGCCTCGGACAGGGCGGGACTAATGAAAAACTGTTTTTT	CASSLGQGGTNEKLFF
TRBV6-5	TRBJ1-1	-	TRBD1	TGTGCCAGCAGTTTGGGACAGGGGGCCACTGAAGCTTTCTTT	CASSLGQGATEAFF
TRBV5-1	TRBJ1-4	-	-	TGCGCCAGCAGCTTGGGGACAGCCGATGAAAAACTGTTTTTT	CASSLGTADEKLFF
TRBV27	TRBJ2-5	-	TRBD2	TGTGCCAGCAGGAGTAGCGGGGGCCTCGAGACCCAGTACTTC	CASRSSGGLETQYF
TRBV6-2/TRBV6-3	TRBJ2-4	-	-	TGTGCCAGCAGTTACTCACAGGCCCGAGCCAAAAACATTCAGTACTTC	CASSYSQARAKNIQYF
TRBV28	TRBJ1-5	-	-	TGTGCCAGCAGACAGAACCAGCCCCAGCATTTT	CASRQNQPQHF
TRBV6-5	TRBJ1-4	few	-	TGTGCCAGCATCATCGGACAGTCGAATGAAAAACTGTTTTTT	CASIIGQSNEKLFF
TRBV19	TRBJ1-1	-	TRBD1	TGTGCCAGTAGTATGTTGACAGGGCAGAAAAACACTGAAGCTTTCTTT	CASSMLTGQKNTEAFF
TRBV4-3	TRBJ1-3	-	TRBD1	TGCGCCAGCAGCCCACCCGACAGGGCTGGAAACACCATATATTTT	CASSPPDRAGNTIYF
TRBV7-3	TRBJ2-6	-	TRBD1	TGTGCCAGCAGCCCAGGGGGGACAGGGATGCCTGGGGCCAACGTCCTGACTTTC	CASSPGGTGMPGANVLTF
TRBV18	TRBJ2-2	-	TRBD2	TGTGCCAGCTCACCAAGGGCTAGCGGAAACACCGGGGAGCTGTTTTTT	CASSPRASGNTGELFF
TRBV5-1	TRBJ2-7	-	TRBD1	TGCGCCAGCGGCGCCGGGACAGGGAGCCACGAGCAGTACTTC	CASGAGTGSHEQYF
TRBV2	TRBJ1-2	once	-	TGTGCCAGCAAGTTTGGCAGTGAGACTTATGGCTACACCTTC	CASKFGSETYGYTF
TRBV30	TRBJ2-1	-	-	TGTGCCTGGAGTGTTCAGAGGACTAATGAGCAGTTCTTC	CAWSVQRTNEQFF
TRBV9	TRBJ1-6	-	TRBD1	TGTGCCAGCAGTTTCTCCGGGACAGGGGCAGAGTCACCCCTCCACTTT	CASSFSGTGAESPLHF
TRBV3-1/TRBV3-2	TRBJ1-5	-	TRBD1	TGTGCCAGCAGCCTCAGGGGGAATAGCAATCAGCCCCAGCATTTT	CASSLRGNSNQPQHF
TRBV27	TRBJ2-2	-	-	TGTGCCAGCAAAGGAGAATGGAACACCGGGGAGCTGTTTTTT	CASKGEWNTGELFF
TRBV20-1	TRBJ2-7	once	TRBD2	TGCAGTGCCCTCCGGGAGGACGAGCAGTACTTC	CSALREDEQYF
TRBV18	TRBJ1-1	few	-	TGTGCCAGCTCACCACCGTCCAGGAAGGCTGAAGCTTTCTTT	CASSPPSRKAEAFF
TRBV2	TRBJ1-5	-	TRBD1	TGTGCCACCAGGGACAGGGCTACAAATCAGCCCCAGCATTTT	CATRDRATNQPQHF
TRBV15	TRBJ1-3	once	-	TGTGCCACCAGCAGAGTCGTCGGCACAGGACGCGCCCCATCTGGAAACACCATATATTTT	CATSRVVGTGRAPSGNTIYF
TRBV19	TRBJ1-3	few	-	TGTGCCAGTAGGTCAAGGGGCGCTGGAAACACCATATATTTT	CASRSRGAGNTIYF
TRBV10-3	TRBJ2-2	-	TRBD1	TGTGCCATCAGTGCCAAAGCCGGGACAGGGGGTACCGGGGAGCTGTTTTTT	CAISAKAGTGGTGELFF
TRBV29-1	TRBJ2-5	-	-	TGCAGCGTTGAAGGTGGAGTAGGAACGAGGACCCAGTACTTC	CSVEGGVGTRTQYF
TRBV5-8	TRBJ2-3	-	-	TGTGCCAGCAGCTTGGGAGAGGGCGATACGCAGTATTTT	CASSLGEGDTQYF
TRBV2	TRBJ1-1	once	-	TGTGCCAGCAGGAGGTTAGCGAACACTGAAGCTTTCTTT	CASRRLANTEAFF
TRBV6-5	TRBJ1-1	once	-	TGTGCCACCAAAGCAGGGGCGAACACTGAAGCTTTCTTT	CATKAGANTEAFF
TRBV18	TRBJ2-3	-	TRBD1	TGTGCCAGCTCACGATCGGGACAGAGCACAGATACGCAGTATTTT	CASSRSGQSTDTQYF